What follows are 7 T cell receptor beta chains derived from one specimen sequenced in a study of technical replicates of blood from several donors (dated by TCRdb to the late 2010s). Library generation was performed with the immunoSEQ multiplex PCR assay. TCRdb provides this immuneACCESS table in a form limited to in-frame rearrangements. Some clones are lacking; in checked studies, under half of them reflect an unresolved V gene, and why the rest are absent is not known. The table for this sample lists tens of thousands of clones; just under 95% of them were counted only once. The ten largest account for 3.5% to 4.5% of the sample. Material: PBMCs. All receptors come from a human donor in good health. Some clones in this sample may be carry-over from other donors' samples.

The rearrangement joins TRBV4-1 to TRBJ1-2; D may be TRBD1 (5 bases). CDR1 is MGHRA and CDR2 is YSYEKL in the germline V gene. Trimming stripped 4 bases from V and 1 base from J, with 16 bases between. This CDR3 is built from 16 residues. In DNA, the CDR3 is TGCGCCAGCAGCCCCGGTACAGGAGCGTTTAACTATGGCTACACCTTC. It encodes CASSPGTGAFNYGYTF.

The chain combines TRBV6-5 with TRBJ1-2; D possibly corresponds to TRBD1 (5 bases). The CDR3 is 13 residues long. Trimming shortened V by 5 bases and J by 3 bases, and 10 bases separated the two germline ends. From germline, CDR1 is MNHEY and CDR2 SVGAGI. CDR3 DNA sequence: TGTGCCAGCAGTCTAGGGGTCGACTATGGCTACACCTTC. Its protein product is CASSLGVDYGYTF.

CDR3 DNA sequence: TGCAGCGTTGAGGCAGGGGAATTTGGCTACACCTTC. Its protein is CSVEAGEFGYTF. The V and J genes are TRBV29-1 and TRBJ1-2; D is perhaps TRBD1 (6 bases). The ends were cut back, 3 bases at V and 7 bases at J, with 12 bases in the middle. CDR1 SQVTM and CDR2 ANQGSEA come from the germline V gene. The CDR3 spans 12 residues.

This clone was picked up a small number of times. V gene TRBV11-2 combines with J gene TRBJ2-3; weak D call: TRBD2 (6 bases). CDR1 is SGHAT, CDR2 FQNNGV, per germline. Trimming removed 3 bases from V and 1 base from J, with 14 bases in between. The CDR3 runs 16 residues. The CDR3 DNA reads TGTGCCAGCAGCTTTCCCGGCGGACTACGCACAGATACGCAGTATTTT. This translates into CASSFPGGLRTDTQYF.

The chain is built from TRBV14 and TRBJ2-5; TRBD1 aligns across 8 bases. CDR3 length equals 14 residues. Germline V gene sequence: CDR1 SGHDN, CDR2 FVKESK. The V gene end was trimmed by 4 bases and the J gene end by 5 bases; junction bases not matched to a gene: 6. CDR3 amino acids: CASSPWTGKETQYF. DNA for the CDR3: TGTGCCAGCAGCCCCTGGACAGGGAAGGAGACCCAGTACTTC.

The J gene is TRBJ2-5, the V gene TRBV4-1, with 8 bases lining up with TRBD2. This CDR3 region has 16 residues. Per the germline V gene, CDR1 is MGHRA and CDR2 is YSYEKL. Trimming at V came to 1 base and at J to 0 bases, leaving 4 bases not matched to a gene. The CDR3 sequence is CASSQVFSGNQETQYF. Written as DNA, the CDR3 is TGCGCCAGCAGCCAAGTATTTAGCGGGAACCAAGAGACCCAGTACTTC.

This clone was found once. V gene TRBV5-1 combines with J gene TRBJ1-1; perhaps TRBD1 as D (6 bases). The CDR3 runs to 14 residues. V was trimmed by 0 bases and J by 5 bases, leaving 11 bases between them. Germline CDR1 reads SGHRS; CDR2 reads YFSETQ. This chain's CDR3 is CASSLGYRETEAFF. The CDR3, as DNA: TGCGCCAGCAGCTTGGGGTACAGGGAAACTGAAGCTTTCTTT.